The 20 T cell receptor beta chains in this list originate from one sample, sequenced in a study of neurological immune-mediated disorders. Each CDR3 protein gets one entry after TCRdb re-called the 5' RACE reads with MiXCR. Of about 59,000 distinct CDR3 sequences listed, about 13% are singletons. The source material was PBMCs. The source is a woman aged 55-69 years with HTLV-1-associated myelopathy (HAM/TSP).

This clonotype was seen many times. This sequence joins TRBV20-1 and TRBJ2-5, with TRBD2 matching over 14 bases. The CDR3 is 15 amino acids. The V gene's germline CDR1 is DFQATT and CDR2 SNEGSKA (reference sequence). J was trimmed by 5 bases and V by 4 bases; bases with no gene match: 6. CDR3 coding DNA: TGCAGTGCTAAGACTAGCGGGAGGGCTATGGAGACCCAGTACTTC. Translating it yields CSAKTSGRAMETQYF.

The chain has TRBV12-3 or TRBV12-4 and TRBJ2-2, with 9 positions matching TRBD2. CDR3 length equals 16 residues. J gave up 4 bases and V 3 bases, and 6 bases lay outside the gene matches. CDR3 residues: CASSFRTSVFTGELFF. DNA for the CDR3: TGTGCCAGCAGTTTTAGGACTAGCGTGTTCACCGGGGAGCTGTTTTTT.

This clonotype was seen at least ten times. The chain recombines TRBV12-3 or TRBV12-4 with TRBJ1-1; D perhaps matches TRBD1 (6 bases). The V end was cut by 6 bases, the J end by 0 bases, with 17 bases between. The CDR3 is made up of 16 amino acids. The CDR3 region has the DNA TGTGCCAGCAGACGCCTGGAGGGGGGCATGAACACTGAAGCTTTCTTT. As protein: CASRRLEGGMNTEAFF.

At least ten counts were recorded for this clonotype. V and J are TRBV5-1 and TRBJ2-2; D may be TRBD2 (5 bases). Germline CDR1 SGHRS, CDR2 YFSETQ. Trimming stripped 0 bases from V and 6 bases from J, with 15 bases between. This CDR3 has 16 amino acids. The CDR3 region is CASSLGGLASPGELFF. CDR3 sequence (DNA): TGCGCCAGCAGCTTGGGAGGCCTAGCAAGCCCCGGGGAGCTGTTTTTT.

The table lists this clonotype with many counts. The chain recombines TRBV5-1 with TRBJ1-1; D is perhaps TRBD1 (5 bases). From germline, CDR1 is SGHRS and CDR2 YFSETQ. The V end lost 6 bases, the J end lost 2 bases, and 17 bases lay between the germline ends. CDR3 length: 15 residues. The CDR3 region has the DNA TGCGCCAGCAAACCGTGGGGGTGGGAAAACACTGAAGCTTTCTTT. Protein product: CASKPWGWENTEAFF.

This clonotype was picked up many times. The rearrangement uses TRBV28 and TRBJ2-7; 8 bases line up with TRBD1. This CDR3 comprises 14 residues. V was pared by 10 bases and J by 3 bases, with 11 bases of the junction left unmatched. CDR1 is MDHEN and CDR2 is SYDVKM in the germline V gene. CDR3 sequence: CATLLGQGLYEQYF. CDR3 bases: TGTGCCACCCTCCTTGGACAGGGTCTCTACGAGCAGTACTTC.

Comments on this clonotype: A much larger clone lies one base from this, so it may be a read error. The gene calls are TRBV20-1 and TRBJ2-7; D gene uncertain. The CDR3 is 11 residues long. Germline V gene data show CDR1 as DFQATT and CDR2 as SNEGSKA (reference sequence). CDR3 nucleotides: TGCAGTGCTCTCCTGGCGGAAGAGCAGTGCTTC. This gives the protein CSALLAEEQCF.

This clonotype was recorded many times. The V gene is TRBV10-3, the J gene TRBJ2-2; TRBD2 aligns across 7 bases. The germline V gene has CDR1 ENHRY and CDR2 SYGVKD. The trim removed 6 bases at V and 2 bases at J, leaving 9 bases unmatched. This CDR3 has 16 amino acids. CDR3: CAISEAGLDNTGELFF. The CDR3 DNA follows: TGTGCCATCAGCGAAGCAGGACTAGACAACACCGGGGAGCTGTTTTTT.

In its sample, this clonotype was seen many times. The chain employs TRBV5-1 and TRBJ2-3, with 16 bases that match TRBD2. This CDR3 region has 17 residues. Unmatched junction bases numbered 6, after V lost 4 bases and J lost 4 bases. The germline CDR1 and CDR2 sequences are SGHRS and YFSETQ. CDR3 residues: CASSHGTSGRASDTQYF. CDR3 DNA: TGCGCCAGCAGCCACGGGACTAGCGGGAGGGCCTCAGATACGCAGTATTTT.

The table lists this clonotype with many counts. The chain joins TRBV27 to TRBJ2-1; a possible D gene is TRBD2 (6 bases). This CDR3 has 15 amino acids. The germline CDR1 and CDR2 sequences are MNHEY and SMNVEV (reference sequence). V lost 5 bases and J 2 bases, leaving 13 bases between the germline ends. The CDR3 DNA is TGTGCCAGCAGTCCGGACTATGGCCCCTACAATGAGCAGTTCTTC. This sequence encodes CASSPDYGPYNEQFF.

This clonotype was detected ten times or more. The J gene is TRBJ2-6, the V gene TRBV28, with 8 bases that match TRBD2. V dropped 7 bases and J dropped 3; count of bases not matched to a gene: 14. Germline values: CDR1 MDHEN, CDR2 SYDVKM. The CDR3 spans 18 residues. CDR3 in amino acids: CASTAGGAYGDGANVLTF. The CDR3, as DNA: TGTGCCAGCACCGCCGGGGGGGCGTATGGTGATGGGGCCAACGTCCTGACTTTC.

In this sample, this clonotype turned up many times. This chain joins TRBV10-2 and TRBJ2-2; TRBD1 might be the D (6 bases). Trimming stripped 7 bases from V and 0 bases from J, with 9 bases between. The CDR3 covers 14 residues. CDR1 and CDR2 from the germline V gene are WSHSY and SAAADI. The CDR3 here is CASTAGANTGELFF. The CDR3 DNA is TGCGCCAGCACCGCAGGGGCGAACACCGGGGAGCTGTTTTTT.

This clonotype was counted ten times or more. The chain employs TRBV6-5 and TRBJ2-1, with 8 bases aligning to TRBD1. The CDR3 spans 15 residues. Germline CDR1 and CDR2: MNHEY and SVGAGI. Trimming at V came to 6 bases and at J to 6 bases, leaving 10 bases not matched to a gene. CDR3 amino acids: CASSIFGQGSNEQFF. Written as DNA, the CDR3 is TGTGCCAGCAGCATCTTTGGACAGGGTTCCAATGAGCAGTTCTTC.

This clonotype was counted many times. The chain recombines TRBV5-1 with TRBJ2-6, with D hard to call. With 0 bases removed from V and 2 bases from J, the gap between germline ends came to 12 bases. The CDR3 spans 17 residues. Per the germline V gene, CDR1 is SGHRS and CDR2 is YFSETQ. CDR3 bases: TGCGCCAGCAGCTTGGACGCTGGGAACCCTGGGGCCAACGTCCTGACTTTC. Translation: CASSLDAGNPGANVLTF. Full variable domain (outside the CDR3, taken from reference TRBV5-1 and TRBJ2-6): KAGVTQTPRYLIKTRGQQVTLSCSPISGHRSVSWYQQTPGQGLQFLFEYFSETQRNKGNFPGRFSGRQFSNSRSEMNVSTLELGDSALYLCASSLDAGNPGANVLTFGAGSRLTVL.

This clonotype was seen only once. The gene calls are TRBV5-1 and TRBJ2-6, with 7 nucleotides matching TRBD1. The CDR3 runs to 17 residues. Germline assignment: CDR1 SGHRS and CDR2 YFSETQ. Trimming at V came to 1 base and at J to 2 bases, leaving 6 bases not matched to a gene. CDR3: CASSLMVGQPGANVLTF. CDR3 DNA sequence: TGCGCCAGCAGCTTGATGGTGGGACAGCCTGGGGCCAACGTCCTGACTTTC. Complete variable domain (other parts from reference TRBV5-1 and TRBJ2-6): KAGVTQTPRYLIKTRGQQVTLSCSPISGHRSVSWYQQTPGQGLQFLFEYFSETQRNKGNFPGRFSGRQFSNSRSEMNVSTLELGDSALYLCASSLMVGQPGANVLTFGAGSRLTVL.

This clonotype was recorded at least ten times. The rearrangement uses TRBV7-9 and TRBJ1-2; D call uncertain. The germline CDR1 and CDR2 sequences are SEHNR and FQNEAQ (reference sequence). This CDR3 spans 15 amino acids. The V gene lost 4 bases and the J gene lost 2 bases, with 14 bases spanning the gap. CDR3 sequence: CASSSDIGRNYGYTF. DNA for the CDR3: TGTGCCAGCAGCTCCGATATCGGCAGAAACTATGGCTACACCTTC.

This clonotype was detected many times. This chain uses TRBV7-9 with TRBJ1-1; D remains ambiguous. The length of the CDR3 is 13 residues. Trimming shortened V by 5 bases and J by 7 bases, and 14 bases separated the two germline ends. CDR1 and CDR2 (germline): SEHNR, FQNEAQ (reference sequence). The CDR3 protein is CASSQPDGFEAFF. In nucleotides, the CDR3 is TGTGCCAGCAGCCAACCGGACGGCTTTGAAGCTTTCTTT.

Turning to this clonotype: A much larger clone differs by one base, so this may be a read error. This chain connects TRBV7-2 to TRBJ2-7; D is ambiguous. Germline CDR1 reads SGHTA; CDR2 reads FQGNSA. The CDR3 is 12 amino acids. The CDR3 DNA follows: TGTGCCAGCAGCTCTCTCCTATACGAGCGGTACTTC. Translating gives CASSSLLYERYF. The full variable domain, rest sourced from reference TRBV7-2 and TRBJ2-7, is GAGVSQSPSNKVTEKGKDVELRCDPISGHTALYWYRQSLGQGLEFLIYFQGNSAPDKSGLPSDRFSAERTGGSVSTLTIQRTQQEDSAVYLCASSSLLYERYFGPGTRLTVT.

This clonotype was seen at least ten times. The chain couples TRBV9 to TRBJ1-6; no firm D call. The ends were cut back, 0 bases at V and 5 bases at J, with 9 bases in the middle. The CDR3 has 15 residues. CDR1 and CDR2 from the germline V gene are SGDLS and YYNGEE. The CDR3 region has the DNA TGTGCCAGCAGCGTAGACGACGGAAATAATTCACCCCTCCACTTT. Amino acids: CASSVDDGNNSPLHF.

As regards this clonotype: A read error may produce the germline difference seen at one junction end. This chain connects TRBV27 to TRBJ2-7; 9 bases are a match to TRBD1. There are 14 residues in the CDR3. Germline lookup yields CDR1 MNHEY and CDR2 SMNVEV (reference sequence). The CDR3 DNA reads TGTGCCAGCAGTTCTTACAGGGGGCCCTACGAGCAGTATTTC. This translates into CASSSYRGPYEQYF.